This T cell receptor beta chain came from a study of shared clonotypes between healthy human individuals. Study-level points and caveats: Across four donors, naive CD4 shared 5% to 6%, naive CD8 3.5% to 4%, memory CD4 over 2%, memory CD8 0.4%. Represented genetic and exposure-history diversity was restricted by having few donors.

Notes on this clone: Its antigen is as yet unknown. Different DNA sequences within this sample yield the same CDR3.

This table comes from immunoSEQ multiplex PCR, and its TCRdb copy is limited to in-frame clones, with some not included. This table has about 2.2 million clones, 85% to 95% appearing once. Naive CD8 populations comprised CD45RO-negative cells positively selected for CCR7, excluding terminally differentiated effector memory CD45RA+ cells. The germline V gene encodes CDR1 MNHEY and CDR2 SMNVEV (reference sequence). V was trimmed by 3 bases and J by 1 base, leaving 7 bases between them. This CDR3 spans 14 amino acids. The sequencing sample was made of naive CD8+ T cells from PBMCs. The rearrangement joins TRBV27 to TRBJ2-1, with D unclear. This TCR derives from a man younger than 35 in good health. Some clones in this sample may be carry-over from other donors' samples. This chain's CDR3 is CASSFTGSYNEQFF. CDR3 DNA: TGTGCCAGCAGTTTTACCGGGTCCTACAATGAGCAGTTCTTC.